This T cell receptor (beta chain) was sequenced for a study of patients and donors after allogeneic stem cell transplantation. Each CDR3 protein is one row after TCRdb ran MiXCR on the RT-PCR reads. Of about 410,000 distinct CDR3 sequences in the sample, 15% to 20% are singletons; the top ten hold around 7.9%. Trimming stripped 5 bases from V and 2 bases from J, with 12 bases between. The germline CDR1 and CDR2 sequences are DFQATT and SNEGSKA (reference sequence). The CDR3 is 13 residues long. The genes are TRBV20-1 and TRBJ1-1, with a tentative D call TRBD1 (6 bases). The sequencing input was blood, either unsorted or a sorted T cell fraction (not recorded which). This receptor was obtained from a human donor who was either an allogeneic HSCT recipient or a stem cell or donor lymphocyte infusion donor (not recorded which). It is not recorded whose cells these are; they may come from a transplant donor. The CDR3 region is CSAGRTVNTEAFF. CDR3 in DNA: TGCAGTGCTGGGAGGACAGTCAACACTGAAGCTTTCTTT.